These 17 T cell receptor beta chains were all obtained from the same sample, sequenced in a study of cytomegalovirus exposure and HLA in healthy donors. In the PCR, 60 Vbeta and 13 Jbeta primers were used. Profiling relied on immunoSEQ multiplex PCR, and the TCRdb table lists in-frame clones only, not all of them. The sample contains 90,000 to 130,000 clones, roughly 80% of which appear only once. Sample: PBMCs. These receptors originate from a woman in her thirties in good health and CMV-seronegative.

This chain links TRBV10-2 with TRBJ1-6; D is undetermined. This CDR3 spans 19 amino acids. CDR1 WSHSY and CDR2 SAAADI come from the germline V gene. V lost 2 bases to trimming and J lost 3 bases, with 20 bases between them. CDR3 residues: CASSEQEIVPNIYNSPLHF. CDR3 nucleotides: TGCGCCAGCAGTGAGCAGGAAATCGTTCCCAACATCTATAATTCACCCCTCCACTTT.

The chain is built from TRBV28 and TRBJ1-1; TRBD1 might be the D (6 bases). CDR1 is MDHEN and CDR2 is SYDVKM in the germline V gene. V was shortened by 5 bases and J by 1 base, with 14 bases between the two germline ends. This CDR3 spans 15 amino acids. The CDR3 nucleotides read TGTGCCAGCAGTAGCCGACAGGTCGGGAACACTGAAGCTTTCTTT. Translated: CASSSRQVGNTEAFF.

The J gene is TRBJ1-1, the V gene TRBV6-1, with TRBD1 matching over 9 bases. The germline gives CDR1 MNHNS, CDR2 SASEGT. This CDR3 comprises 15 residues. V shed 3 bases and J 1 base; nucleotides not matched to a gene: 3. The CDR3 DNA reads TGTGCCAGCAGTGAGCCGGGACAGGGGAACACTGAAGCTTTCTTT. Amino acid sequence: CASSEPGQGNTEAFF.

This clone showed up just a few times. The chain combines TRBV29-1 with TRBJ1-1, with D possibly matching TRBD1 (5 bases). Germline-derived CDR1 and CDR2 are SQVTM and ANQGSEA. The CDR3 is 14 amino acids. V was trimmed by 6 bases and J by 4 bases, leaving 18 bases between them. CDR3: CSVQSGVRGTEAFF. The CDR3 bases are TGCAGCGTCCAGAGTGGAGTAAGGGGCACTGAAGCTTTCTTT.

The chain carries TRBV6-1 and TRBJ2-3; the D gene is possibly TRBD1 (5 bases). Trimming pared 1 base from V and 2 bases from J, leaving 13 bases between. Germline V CDR1 and CDR2: MNHNS, SASEGT. The CDR3 has 16 amino acids. The CDR3, as DNA: TGTGCCAGCAGTGAAGACGCAGGGAAAATCACAGATACGCAGTATTTT. Translated, it gives CASSEDAGKITDTQYF.

The V and J genes are TRBV4-2 and TRBJ2-1, with D maybe TRBD1 (5 bases). The CDR3 has 17 amino acids. The V gene's germline CDR1 is LGHNA and CDR2 YNFKEQ. Trimming left V 0 bases short and J 7 bases short, with 19 bases between. CDR3 sequence reads: CASSQDSSTASLNEQFF. In nucleotides, the CDR3 is TGTGCCAGCAGCCAAGATTCCTCGACAGCGAGCTTGAATGAGCAGTTCTTC.

J is TRBJ1-4 and V is TRBV5-1; D might be TRBD1 (6 bases). The V end was cut by 3 bases, the J end by 3 bases, with 9 bases between. The CDR3 extends over 14 amino acids. Germline CDR1 is SGHRS and CDR2 is YFSETQ. The CDR3 nucleotides read TGCGCCAGCAGCTCGGACAGCTCTAATGAAAAACTGTTTTTT. It translates to CASSSDSSNEKLFF.

This clone was counted once. This chain links TRBV19 with TRBJ2-1; 8 bases align to TRBD1. Losses at the gene ends were 2 bases for V and 14 bases for J; bases not matched to a gene: 8. This CDR3 contains 13 residues. Germline V gene sequence: CDR1 LNHDA, CDR2 SQIVND (reference sequence). The CDR3 loop is CASSIPGTGWKFF. CDR3 bases: TGTGCCAGTAGTATACCCGGGACAGGTTGGAAGTTCTTC.

J is TRBJ1-1 and V is TRBV29-1, with D possibly TRBD1 on 5 matching bases. CDR1 is SQVTM and CDR2 is ANQGSEA in the germline V gene. CDR3 length: 12 amino acids. The germline V and J ends were trimmed by 7 bases and 4 bases, with 13 bases remaining between them. The CDR3 coding sequence is TGCAGCGCGGGGGGGACGGGCACTGAAGCTTTCTTT. Translation: CSAGGTGTEAFF.

This chain joins TRBV6-5 and TRBJ1-5; D possibly corresponds to TRBD1 (6 bases). The CDR3 has 14 residues. Germline V gene sequence: CDR1 MNHEY, CDR2 SVGAGI. V was clipped by 2 bases and J by 5 bases, with 10 bases between them. Here the CDR3 DNA reads TGTGCCAGCAGTTACGGGGGGGCTGATCAGCCCCAGCATTTT. As protein: CASSYGGADQPQHF.

The CDR3 DNA reads TGCGCCAGCAGCCAGGGGGACAGCACCCAAGAGACCCAGTACTTC. It codes for CASSQGDSTQETQYF. This rearrangement joins TRBV4-3 to TRBJ2-5; 7 nucleotides agree with TRBD1. This CDR3 region has 15 residues. Germline trimming cut 3 bases from V and 1 base from J; bases unmatched to any gene: 5. In germline, CDR1 is LGHNA, CDR2 YSLEER.

This clone has more than one count but fewer than ten. The CDR3 region is CASRPYGSSSGNTIYF. CDR3 in DNA: TGTGCCAGCAGACCTTACGGGTCGTCCTCTGGAAACACCATATATTTT. The V and J genes are TRBV6-6 and TRBJ1-3; D gene unclear. V lost 6 bases and J lost 0, with 15 bases in between. The CDR3 has 16 residues. Germline V gives CDR1 MNHNY, CDR2 SVGAGI (reference sequence).

CDR3 DNA sequence: TGTGCCAGCAGCGTAGGTGGGGGCGCGGGCTATGGCTACACCTTC. Translated: CASSVGGGAGYGYTF. This chain connects TRBV9 to TRBJ1-2; D might be TRBD1 (6 bases). This CDR3 contains 15 residues. Trimming left V 0 bases short and J 4 bases short, with 13 bases between. Germline lookup yields CDR1 SGDLS and CDR2 YYNGEE. The full variable domain, completed using reference TRBV9 and TRBJ1-2, is DSGVTQTPKHLITATGQRVTLRCSPRSGDLSVYWYQQSLDQGLQFLIQYYNGEERAKGNILERFSAQQFPDLHSELNLSSLELGDSALYFCASSVGGGAGYGYTFGSGTRLTVV.

The chain couples TRBV30 to TRBJ2-6; perhaps TRBD1 as D (6 bases). CDR1 is GTSNPN and CDR2 is SVGIG in the germline V gene (reference sequence). CDR3 size: 16 residues. V was trimmed by 0 bases and J by 3 bases, leaving 12 bases between them. CDR3 sequence (DNA): TGTGCCTGGAGTGTGCTGGGGGCCTATGGGGCCAACGTCCTGACTTTC. Its protein is CAWSVLGAYGANVLTF.

The chain joins TRBV28 to TRBJ1-1; weak D call: TRBD1 (6 bases). V shed 6 bases and J shed 2 bases, with 16 bases lying between them. Germline V CDR1 and CDR2: MDHEN, SYDVKM. The CDR3 contains 15 residues. The CDR3 coding sequence is TGTGCCAGCAGGGATAATACAGGGAAAAACACTGAAGCTTTCTTT. It is translated as CASRDNTGKNTEAFF.

The chain uses TRBV7-2 and TRBJ2-7, with D uncertain. The V end lost 1 base, the J end lost 4 bases, and 8 bases lay between the germline ends. The germline V gene encodes CDR1 SGHTA and CDR2 FQGNSA. The CDR3 covers 13 residues. The CDR3: CASSLVVEYEQYF. CDR3 DNA: TGTGCCAGCAGCTTAGTGGTAGAATACGAGCAGTACTTC.

This sequence joins TRBV9 and TRBJ2-5, with 8 positions matching TRBD1. Germline CDR1 and CDR2: SGDLS and YYNGEE. V lost 4 bases, J lost 1 base, and 9 bases stayed unmatched. The CDR3 length is 16 residues. The DNA of the CDR3 is TGTGCCAGCAGCCCCCAGGACAGGGCTCTCCAAGAGACCCAGTACTTC. Protein product: CASSPQDRALQETQYF.